Listed below are T cell receptor beta chains from one sample, sequenced in a study of cytomegalovirus exposure and HLA in healthy donors. Here immunoSEQ multiplex PCR was the method, and the copy in TCRdb shows in-frame clones only, minus some. The table lists 80,000 to 130,000 clones, 60% to 80% of them singletons. Sequenced: PBMCs. All receptors derive from a woman aged 18-35 years in good health and CMV-seropositive. The CDR3 runs from the conserved cysteine through the conserved F or W. D genes are given only for firm matches. Only part of the rows carry a size: once, few, many, or a class if the clone is expanded.

clone size,D gene,J gene,V gene,CDR3 protein,CDR3 DNA
-,TRBD1,TRBJ2-6,TRBV11-1,CASSLQGAGANVLTF,TGTGCCAGCAGCTTACAGGGGGCTGGGGCCAACGTCCTGACTTTC
-,TRBD2,TRBJ2-7,TRBV10-3,CANQAQREGNEQYF,TGTGCCAACCAGGCCCAGCGGGAGGGCAACGAGCAGTACTTC
-,TRBD1,TRBJ1-5,TRBV28,CASSSDRENQPQHF,TGTGCCAGCAGTTCGGACAGGGAAAATCAGCCCCAGCATTTT
-,TRBD1,TRBJ1-5,TRBV14,CASSRDRGIWGNQPQHF,TGTGCCAGCAGCCGTGACAGGGGAATCTGGGGCAATCAGCCCCAGCATTTT
-,-,TRBJ1-3,TRBV7-2,CASSLVGGGDYGNTIYF,TGTGCCAGCAGCTTAGTAGGGGGAGGGGACTATGGAAACACCATATATTTT
few,TRBD1,TRBJ2-7,TRBV6-5,CASRRGTGYEQYF,TGTGCCAGCAGGCGTGGGACAGGGTACGAGCAGTACTTC
-,TRBD2,TRBJ2-7,TRBV27,CASSPYPWAGGYEQYF,TGTGCCAGCAGTCCATATCCTTGGGCGGGGGGCTACGAGCAGTACTTC
-,-,TRBJ2-1,TRBV11-2,CASSSMKFGSLYNEQFF,TGTGCCAGCAGCTCCATGAAGTTCGGGAGTCTCTACAATGAGCAGTTCTTC
-,TRBD2,TRBJ2-7,TRBV11-2,CASSFSGSYEQYF,TGTGCCAGCAGCTTTAGCGGGTCCTACGAGCAGTACTTC
-,TRBD1,TRBJ2-3,TRBV25-1,CASSDDRGLGTDTQYF,TGTGCCAGCAGTGATGACAGGGGGCTTGGCACAGATACGCAGTATTTT
-,-,TRBJ2-7,TRBV6-5,CASSRGHSYEQYF,TGTGCCAGCAGCAGGGGTCACTCCTACGAGCAGTACTTC
-,TRBD2,TRBJ2-7,TRBV6-6,CASSDTSGSVYEQYF,TGTGCCAGCAGTGACACTAGCGGGAGTGTGTACGAGCAGTACTTC
-,-,TRBJ1-1,TRBV2,CASSVRVENTEAFF,TGTGCCAGCAGCGTGAGGGTGGAGAACACTGAAGCTTTCTTT
-,-,TRBJ2-7,TRBV19,CASSIGGRGVANEQYF,TGTGCCAGTAGTATAGGCGGGCGCGGAGTTGCGAACGAGCAGTACTTC
-,-,TRBJ2-7,TRBV11-3,CASSLVAGYEQYF,TGTGCCAGCAGCTTGGTAGCTGGGTACGAGCAGTACTTC
few,TRBD1,TRBJ2-7,TRBV4-3,CASSQERTGGYEQYF,TGCGCCAGCAGCCAAGAAAGGACAGGGGGGTACGAGCAGTACTTC
-,-,TRBJ1-5,TRBV7-9,CASSFGSPDNQPQHF,TGTGCCAGCAGCTTCGGGTCACCGGACAATCAGCCCCAGCATTTT
-,TRBD2,TRBJ2-1,TRBV5-4,CASSLKGLAGVSNEQFF,TGTGCCAGCAGCTTAAAAGGACTAGCGGGAGTAAGCAATGAGCAGTTCTTC
-,TRBD1,TRBJ2-5,TRBV27,CASSLSQGTQETQYF,TGTGCCAGCAGTTTATCACAGGGGACCCAAGAGACCCAGTACTTC
-,-,TRBJ2-7,TRBV28,CASSLQGYEQYF,TGTGCCAGCAGTTTACAGGGCTACGAGCAGTACTTC
once,-,TRBJ1-1,TRBV6-1,CASSENPGVATEAFF,TGTGCCAGCAGCGAAAATCCAGGGGTCGCCACTGAAGCTTTCTTT
few,-,TRBJ2-3,TRBV9,CASSVSGAGADTQYF,TGTGCCAGCAGCGTGTCAGGGGCGGGAGCTGATACGCAGTATTTT
few,TRBD1,TRBJ2-2,TRBV6-4,CASSPGTDSTGELFF,TGTGCCAGCAGTCCCGGGACAGACAGCACCGGGGAGCTGTTTTTT
-,-,TRBJ1-2,TRBV30,CASPGAGDGYTF,TGTGCCTCCCCAGGGGCGGGAGATGGCTACACCTTC
-,TRBD1,TRBJ2-1,TRBV5-6,CASSLGQGTSNEQFF,TGTGCCAGCAGCTTGGGACAGGGGACAAGCAATGAGCAGTTCTTC
-,TRBD2,TRBJ2-3,TRBV9,CASSGTSGNPGQYF,TGTGCCAGCAGCGGGACTAGCGGGAACCCCGGGCAGTATTTT
-,-,TRBJ2-5,TRBV4-3,CASSQDVGVGETQYF,TGCGCCAGCAGCCAAGATGTAGGGGTAGGAGAGACCCAGTACTTC
-,TRBD1,TRBJ1-2,TRBV7-2,CASSRPGTDYGYTF,TGTGCCAGCAGCCGCCCCGGGACAGACTATGGCTACACCTTC
-,TRBD1,TRBJ1-5,TRBV19,CASSPPGGAGGNQPQHF,TGTGCCAGTAGCCCGCCAGGGGGCGCAGGAGGCAATCAGCCCCAGCATTTT
-,TRBD1,TRBJ2-7,TRBV30,CAWVPGQGVHEQYF,TGTGCCTGGGTACCGGGACAGGGTGTCCACGAGCAGTACTTC
medium-sized,TRBD2,TRBJ2-1,TRBV4-3,CASSQDAAGVSNEQFF,TGCGCCAGCAGCCAAGATGCAGCGGGAGTGTCCAATGAGCAGTTCTTC
few,TRBD1,TRBJ1-2,TRBV9,CASSPLGTGEGYTF,TGTGCCAGCAGCCCCCTAGGGACAGGGGAAGGCTACACCTTC
-,-,TRBJ2-1,TRBV1,CTSSLLRRSGRYNEQFF,TGCACCAGCAGCCTCCTCCGTAGGAGCGGGAGGTACAATGAGCAGTTCTTC
-,-,TRBJ2-7,TRBV28,CASSSSPTSSYEQYF,TGTGCCAGCAGTTCCTCTCCCACGAGCTCCTACGAGCAGTACTTC
-,-,TRBJ2-7,TRBV9,CASSVPGPLDF,TGTGCCAGCAGCGTCCCAGGTCCCCTCGACTTC
-,TRBD2,TRBJ2-3,TRBV4-1,CASSQGFIAGGATQYF,TGCGCCAGCAGCCAAGGCTTTATTGCGGGAGGAGCTACGCAGTATTTT